The 27 T cell receptor beta chains below come from one sample, sequenced in a study of T cell responses to AZD1222 COVID-19 vaccine. Profiling relied on immunoSEQ multiplex PCR, and the TCRdb table lists in-frame clones only, not all of them. The table records over 100,000 clones, about 90% of them present only once. The sequencing here drew on peripheral blood, taken on day 0 of AZD1222 vaccination. The receptor set was obtained from an adult in good health.

This sequence joins TRBV7-9 and TRBJ2-2; D is ambiguous. Trimming shortened V by 7 bases and J by 1 base, and 10 bases separated the two germline ends. The CDR3 totals 14 residues. Germline CDR1 is SEHNR and CDR2 is FQNEAQ (reference sequence). The CDR3 coding sequence is TGTGCCAGCACCACTCGTGGGAACACCGGGGAGCTGTTTTTT. Amino acids: CASTTRGNTGELFF.

The CDR3 DNA is TGTGCCAGCAGTGCCGGCCCCCACTCCTCGACTCCTGGAAACACCATATATTTT. It encodes CASSAGPHSSTPGNTIYF. The chain carries TRBV2 and TRBJ1-3; the D is unclear. Germline V lookup: CDR1 SNHLY, CDR2 FYNNEI. V was pared by 4 bases and J by 2 bases, with 21 bases between. The CDR3 runs to 18 residues.

CDR3 sequence reads: CASSLSTSVSSETQYF. In DNA, the CDR3 is TGTGCCAGCAGCCTTAGCACTAGCGTGTCATCAGAGACCCAGTACTTC. V is TRBV7-2 and J is TRBJ2-5; 7 nucleotides align to TRBD2. This CDR3 is 16 amino acids long. The germline V gene has CDR1 SGHTA and CDR2 FQGNSA. Trimming at V came to 5 bases and at J to 4 bases, leaving 13 bases not matched to a gene. The full variable domain, completed using reference TRBV7-2 and TRBJ2-5, is GAGVSQSPSNKVTEKGKDVELRCDPISGHTALYWYRQSLGQGLEFLIYFQGNSAPDKSGLPSDRFSAERTGGSVSTLTIQRTQQEDSAVYLCASSLSTSVSSETQYFGPGTRLLVL.

The rearrangement uses TRBV7-6 and TRBJ2-5; TRBD1 matches at 8 bases. The CDR3 is 16 residues long. V trimming: 7 bases; J trimming: 1 base; junction bases outside the gene matches: 11. Germline V lookup: CDR1 SGHVS, CDR2 FNYEAQ. This chain's CDR3 is CASIPGQGGPQETQYF. The CDR3, as DNA: TGTGCCAGCATACCTGGACAGGGAGGCCCCCAAGAGACCCAGTACTTC.

The V and J genes are TRBV11-3 and TRBJ2-2; perhaps TRBD2 as D (5 bases). The CDR3 has 13 amino acids. CDR1 is SGHNT, CDR2 YENEEA, per germline. V shed 4 bases and J shed 8 bases, with 11 bases lying between them. Here the CDR3 DNA reads TGTGCCAGCAGCTACGGACTGACAGGGGAGCTGTTTTTT. Translating gives CASSYGLTGELFF.

The chain joins TRBV7-9 to TRBJ2-1, with D maybe TRBD1 (6 bases). CDR3 length equals 15 residues. V dropped 1 base and J dropped 2 bases, with 9 bases sitting between them. Per the germline V gene, CDR1 is SEHNR and CDR2 is FQNEAQ (reference sequence). Written as DNA, the CDR3 is TGTGCCAGCAGCTTAGGCAGGGGTGCCTACAATGAGCAGTTCTTC. Amino acid sequence: CASSLGRGAYNEQFF.

CDR3 residues: CASSGEDRRQPQHF. CDR3 coding DNA: TGTGCCAGTAGTGGAGAGGACCGGCGGCAGCCCCAGCATTTT. This rearrangement joins TRBV19 to TRBJ1-5; D ambiguous. This CDR3 is built from 14 residues. The V end lost 5 bases, the J end lost 7 bases, and 15 bases lay between the germline ends. Germline CDR1 is LNHDA and CDR2 is SQIVND (reference sequence).

The V call is TRBV24-1, the J call TRBJ2-1; 8 bases match TRBD1. The CDR3 contains 16 residues. V gave up 5 bases and J gave up 3 bases; unmatched junction bases: 8. Germline V gene data show CDR1 as KGHDR and CDR2 as SFDVKD. The CDR3 protein is CATSAPDRGLYNEQFF. CDR3 DNA sequence: TGTGCCACCAGTGCCCCAGACAGGGGCCTCTACAATGAGCAGTTCTTC.

V and J are TRBV2 and TRBJ1-5; TRBD1 agrees at 8 bases. Germline V CDR1 and CDR2: SNHLY, FYNNEI. This CDR3 is 13 amino acids long. Unmatched junction bases numbered 2, after V lost 5 bases and J lost 5 bases. CDR3 sequence reads: CASSSDRDQPQHF. The CDR3 bases are TGTGCCAGCAGTTCGGACAGGGATCAGCCCCAGCATTTT.

This sequence joins TRBV7-2 and TRBJ1-5, with a possible D match to TRBD1 (5 bases). CDR3 length: 13 residues. V lost 1 base and J 7 bases, leaving 8 bases between the germline ends. Per the germline V gene, CDR1 is SGHTA and CDR2 is FQGNSA. CDR3 loop: CASSLVGDQPQHF. The CDR3 bases are TGTGCCAGCAGCTTAGTGGGGGACCAGCCCCAGCATTTT.

The chain has TRBV7-2 and TRBJ1-6, with D possibly being TRBD1 (5 bases). The CDR3 is made up of 17 amino acids. In germline, CDR1 is SGHTA, CDR2 FQGNSA. V was clipped by 2 bases and J by 0 bases, with 11 bases between them. Here the CDR3 DNA reads TGTGCCAGCAGCTTACTGGGGGGGAGCTCCTATAATTCACCCCTCCACTTT. Its protein product is CASSLLGGSSYNSPLHF.

Turning to this clone: Additional DNA sequences in this sample encode the identical CDR3. The chain uses TRBV24-1 and TRBJ2-2; the D gene is possibly TRBD1 (6 bases). The germline gives CDR1 KGHDR, CDR2 SFDVKD. The CDR3 is 15 amino acids. The germline V and J ends were trimmed by 3 bases and 4 bases, with 11 bases remaining between them. The CDR3 spells CATSDRTVPTGELFF. As DNA, the CDR3 is TGTGCCACCAGTGATAGGACAGTTCCCACCGGGGAGCTGTTTTTT.

The rearrangement uses TRBV2 and TRBJ1-2; TRBD1 is a possible D gene (6 bases). Germline assignment: CDR1 SNHLY and CDR2 FYNNEI. The V gene lost 0 bases and the J gene lost 8 bases, with 19 bases spanning the gap. The CDR3 length is 16 residues. The CDR3 DNA is TGTGCCAGCAGTGAAGCGCTTCCTGGGGGCGCGAGCGGCTACACCTTC. This codes for CASSEALPGGASGYTF.

V gene TRBV6-6 combines with J gene TRBJ2-7, with D perhaps given as TRBD1 or TRBD2 (5 bases each). The CDR3 totals 15 residues. V was clipped by 2 bases and J by 3 bases, with 14 bases between them. CDR1 and CDR2 (germline): MNHNY, SVGAGI (reference sequence). CDR3 region: CASSYGLGVNYEQYV. The CDR3 DNA reads as TGTGCCAGCAGTTACGGCCTGGGGGTGAACTACGAGCAGTACGTC.

The table lists this clone with a count of one. The chain uses TRBV6-4 and TRBJ1-1, with D possibly TRBD1 on 5 matching bases. Trimming took off 5 bases at V and 1 base at J, with 11 bases between the two ends. This CDR3 comprises 14 residues. Germline V gene sequence: CDR1 MRHNA, CDR2 SNTAGT. The CDR3 coding sequence is TGTGCCAGCAGTCGTGGGGGGGAGAACACTGAAGCTTTCTTT. This encodes CASSRGGENTEAFF.

CDR3 DNA: TGTGCCAGCAGCAGGGGGGCCGGGGGATCTGGAAACACCATATATTTT. Protein product: CASSRGAGGSGNTIYF. This rearrangement joins TRBV5-4 to TRBJ1-3, with TRBD1 as a possible D gene (6 bases). V lost 4 bases to trimming and J lost 1 base, with 15 bases between them. CDR1 and CDR2 from the germline V gene are SGHNT and YYREEE (reference sequence). This CDR3 has 16 residues.

This clone has just one count. The chain couples TRBV7-9 to TRBJ1-3, with 8 bases aligning to TRBD1. V lost 5 bases, J lost 4 bases, and 10 bases stayed unmatched. Germline V gives CDR1 SEHNR, CDR2 FQNEAQ (reference sequence). CDR3 size: 16 residues. In nucleotides, the CDR3 is TGTGCCAGCAGCCGACAGGGGACGCTGGGGGGAAACACCATATATTTT. Translating it yields CASSRQGTLGGNTIYF.

V gene TRBV2 combines with J gene TRBJ2-3; D may be TRBD1 (5 bases). V shed 5 bases and J shed 2 bases, with 11 bases lying between them. Germline V gene sequence: CDR1 SNHLY, CDR2 FYNNEI. CDR3 length: 14 amino acids. As DNA, the CDR3 is TGTGCCAGCAGTCCCTTGACAGACACAGATACGCAGTATTTT. Its protein is CASSPLTDTDTQYF. Supplemented by reference TRBV2 and TRBJ2-3, the full variable domain reads EPEVTQTPSHQVTQMGQEVILRCVPISNHLYFYWYRQILGQKVEFLVSFYNNEISEKSEIFDDQFSVERPDGSNFTLKIRSTKLEDSAMYFCASSPLTDTDTQYFGPGTRLTVL.

This clone was detected a few times. The V gene is TRBV13, the J gene TRBJ1-2; D unresolved. Germline CDR1 PRHDT, CDR2 FYEKMQ (reference sequence). The CDR3 is made up of 11 amino acids. Trimming removed 3 bases from V and 9 bases from J, with 8 bases in between. CDR3 residues: CASSFTSRYTF. The CDR3 DNA follows: TGTGCCAGCAGCTTCACCTCTCGCTACACCTTC.

This clone was picked up one time. CDR3 bases: TGTGCCAGCAGTTATTTGGGGGCGCTCGGCTACACCTTC. Its protein is CASSYLGALGYTF. The chain combines TRBV6-5 with TRBJ1-2, with D perhaps TRBD1 (6 bases). The V gene lost 3 bases and the J gene lost 8 bases, with 13 bases spanning the gap. Germline V lookup: CDR1 MNHEY, CDR2 SVGAGI. This CDR3 comprises 13 residues.

V usage is TRBV7-8 and J usage is TRBJ1-2; 7 bases map to TRBD1. CDR1 is SGHVS, CDR2 FQNEAQ, per germline. The trim removed 5 bases at V and 0 bases at J, leaving 6 bases unmatched. The CDR3 consists of 15 residues. CDR3 DNA: TGTGCCAGCAGCCAAGGGACAGTAGCTAACTATGGCTACACCTTC. This gives the protein CASSQGTVANYGYTF.

J is TRBJ1-5 and V is TRBV7-6; D is possibly TRBD1 (6 bases). Germline V CDR1 and CDR2: SGHVS, FNYEAQ. The CDR3 covers 15 residues. The V gene lost 1 base and the J gene lost 7 bases, with 14 bases spanning the gap. CDR3 coding DNA: TGTGCCAGCAGCTTAGGAGGGGGGGTCGAACAGCCCCAGCATTTT. Amino acids: CASSLGGGVEQPQHF.

This clone was detected once. This chain uses TRBV19 with TRBJ1-5; D gene unclear. CDR1 is LNHDA and CDR2 is SQIVND in the germline V gene (reference sequence). Deletions cut 7 bases from V and 3 bases from J, with 16 bases between. The CDR3 totals 15 residues. The CDR3 region is CASTGSGTFNQPQHF. The CDR3 DNA reads TGTGCCAGTACCGGGTCGGGCACCTTCAATCAGCCCCAGCATTTT.

This chain links TRBV5-5 with TRBJ2-2; 11 bases map to TRBD2. This CDR3 region has 16 residues. Germline CDR1 and CDR2: SGHKS and YYEKEE (reference sequence). V shed 2 bases and J 1 base; nucleotides not matched to a gene: 1. CDR3 in amino acids: CASSFSGGVNTGELFF. CDR3 in DNA: TGTGCCAGCAGCTTTAGCGGGGGGGTGAACACCGGGGAGCTGTTTTTT. Supplemented by reference TRBV5-5 and TRBJ2-2, the full variable domain reads DAGVTQSPTHLIKTRGQQVTLRCSPISGHKSVSWYQQVLGQGPQFIFQYYEKEERGRGNFPDRFSARQFPNYSSELNVNALLLGDSALYLCASSFSGGVNTGELFFGEGSRLTVL.

The V and J genes are TRBV24-1 and TRBJ2-6; D unresolved. Between the trimmed V and J ends, which lost 4 bases and 0 bases, there was a span of 9 bases. The CDR3 covers 16 residues. Germline V gives CDR1 KGHDR, CDR2 SFDVKD. Here the CDR3 reads CATSDEKSSGANVLTF. CDR3 coding DNA: TGTGCCACCAGTGACGAAAAAAGCTCTGGGGCCAACGTCCTGACTTTC.

This rearrangement joins TRBV10-3 to TRBJ1-6, with D possibly being TRBD1 (6 bases). V lost 4 bases and J lost 7, with 11 bases in between. CDR3 size: 14 residues. In germline, CDR1 is ENHRY, CDR2 SYGVKD. The CDR3 DNA is TGTGCCATCAGTGGCGAACAGGGAAATTCACCCCTCCACTTT. Translation: CAISGEQGNSPLHF.

The chain links TRBV7-8 to TRBJ2-7, with a weak D call TRBD2 (7 bases). The CDR3 is made up of 15 amino acids. Germline CDR1 is SGHVS and CDR2 is FQNEAQ. Trimming took off 1 base at V and 3 bases at J, with 13 bases between the two ends. In nucleotides, the CDR3 is TGTGCCAGCAGCTTAGGGTTGGGGGGGCACTACGAGCAGTACTTC. Its protein is CASSLGLGGHYEQYF. Full variable domain (rest looked up from reference TRBV7-8 and TRBJ2-7): GAGVSQSPRYKVAKRGQDVALRCDPISGHVSLFWYQQALGQGPEFLTYFQNEAQLDKSGLPSDRFFAERPEGSVSTLKIQRTQQEDSAVYLCASSLGLGGHYEQYFGPGTRLTVT.